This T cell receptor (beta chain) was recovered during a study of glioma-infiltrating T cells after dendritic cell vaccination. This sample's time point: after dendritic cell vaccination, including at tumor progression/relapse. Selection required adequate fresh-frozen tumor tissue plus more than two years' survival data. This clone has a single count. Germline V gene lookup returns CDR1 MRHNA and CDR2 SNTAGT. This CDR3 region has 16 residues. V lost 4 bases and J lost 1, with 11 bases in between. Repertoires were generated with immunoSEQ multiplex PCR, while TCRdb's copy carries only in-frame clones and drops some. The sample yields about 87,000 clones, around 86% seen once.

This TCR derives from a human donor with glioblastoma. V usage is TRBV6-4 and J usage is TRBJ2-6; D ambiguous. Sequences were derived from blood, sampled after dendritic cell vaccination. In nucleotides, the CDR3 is TGTGCCAGCAGTGTTTCAGAGGAATCTGGGGCCAACGTCCTGACTTTC. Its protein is CASSVSEESGANVLTF.